This T cell receptor (beta chain) stems from a study of regulatory T cells in long-lasting Graves disease. General study points: Possibly, accuracy suffered from the small sample size.

Construction of the TCR beta libraries employed iRepertoire HTBI primers in conjunction with Arm-PCR of CDR3 regions. From the multiplex PCR reads, TCRdb called clonotypes with MiXCR, one entry per CDR3 protein. The data hold over 350,000 distinct CDR3 sequences, with 11% to 15% observed a single time. As for time point: newly diagnosed GD, antithyroid drugs for less than 3 months. Construction of the TCR library relied on RNA isolated from PBMCs. The CDR3 runs 14 residues. Germline values: CDR1 ENHRY, CDR2 SYGVKD. V was pared by 8 bases and J by 4 bases, with 5 bases of the junction left unmatched. At least ten counts were recorded for this clonotype. Its target is unknown. These data were also filed under a second study, of T cells in Graves' hyperthyroidism and ophthalmopathy. From that study: Graves' hyperthyroidism without ophthalmopathy progression within 18 months was termed stable. Thyroid ultrasound and orbital computed tomography, with clinical symptoms and serum thyroxine and TRAb, informed diagnoses. In simple terms, a model built on 13 V-J features told ophthalmopathy apart from stable hyperthyroidism.

This chain links TRBV10-3 with TRBJ2-2, with 9 bases fitting TRBD1. This receptor was identified in a woman aged 45-65 years with Graves disease. Source: peripheral blood mononuclear cells (PBMCs), taken at new diagnosis, from a patient treated with antithyroid drugs. This CDR3 reads CAIADRGVTGELFF. The CDR3 DNA is TGTGCCATCGCCGACAGGGGGGTCACCGGGGAGCTGTTTTTT.